The 9 T cell receptor beta chains below were found in one sample sequenced in a study of CD8 T cells in Susac syndrome. The RNA, roughly 0.45 to 1 ug, was put through reverse transcription using random hexamers. Each CDR3 protein gets one entry after TCRdb re-called the immunoSEQ multiplex PCR reads with MiXCR. The sample includes about 130,000 distinct CDR3 sequences, about 95% seen only once; the top ten take around 0.2%. Sequenced input: CD8+ T cells from PBMCs. All receptors come from a human donor with Susac syndrome.

The rearrangement joins TRBV7-9 to TRBJ2-1, with D possibly being TRBD1 (5 bases). V was trimmed by 10 bases and J by 3 bases, leaving 16 bases between them. The CDR3 runs 14 residues. The germline CDR1 and CDR2 sequences are SEHNR and FQNEAQ (reference sequence). In DNA form, the CDR3 reads TGTGCCACAAAACAGGACGGAATCTACAATGAGCAGTTCTTC. Amino acid sequence: CATKQDGIYNEQFF.

The chain recombines TRBV4-3 with TRBJ1-2, with D possibly matching TRBD1 (5 bases). The CDR3 is made up of 15 amino acids. Trimming took off 0 bases at V and 0 bases at J, with 8 bases between the two ends. Germline V gene sequence: CDR1 LGHNA, CDR2 YSLEER. The CDR3 spells CASSQETAANYGYTF. CDR3 coding DNA: TGCGCCAGCAGCCAAGAGACAGCAGCTAACTATGGCTACACCTTC.

This rearrangement joins TRBV4-1 to TRBJ2-5; D might be TRBD1 (5 bases). V was cut by 2 bases and J by 7 bases, with 8 bases left in between. The CDR3 consists of 12 residues. In germline, CDR1 is MGHRA, CDR2 YSYEKL. The CDR3 DNA sequence: TGCGCCAGCAGCCAACAGGGTTCGACCCAGTACTTC. Amino acid sequence: CASSQQGSTQYF.

The sample holds one count of this clonotype. V gene TRBV7-9 combines with J gene TRBJ2-3, with D perhaps matching TRBD2 (6 bases). V shed 2 bases and J shed 1 base, with 16 bases lying between them. The CDR3 length is 17 residues. Germline CDR1 SEHNR, CDR2 FQNEAQ (reference sequence). The CDR3 loop is CASSLLLAEIRTDTQYF. The CDR3 DNA reads TGTGCCAGCAGCTTATTGTTAGCGGAGATACGCACAGATACGCAGTATTTT.

This clonotype was seen a few times. The chain uses TRBV27 and TRBJ1-5; D is ambiguous. This CDR3 is 13 amino acids long. The germline V and J ends were trimmed by 5 bases and 2 bases, with 7 bases remaining between them. Looked up from germline, CDR1 is MNHEY and CDR2 is SMNVEV (reference sequence). This CDR3 is CASSLLGNQPQHF. In nucleotides, the CDR3 is TGTGCCAGCAGTCTGTTGGGCAATCAGCCCCAGCATTTT.

V usage is TRBV20-1 and J usage is TRBJ2-7; no firm D call. The CDR3 runs to 12 residues. The germline V gene has CDR1 DFQATT and CDR2 SNEGSKA (reference sequence). V lost 1 base, J lost 4 bases, and 8 bases lay in between. CDR3 region: CSARVSDYEQYF. The CDR3 DNA reads as TGCAGTGCTAGAGTATCAGATTACGAGCAGTACTTC.

The chain carries TRBV3-1 and TRBJ1-2; D not certain. Germline V gene lookup returns CDR1 LGHDT and CDR2 YNNKEL (reference sequence). The CDR3 runs to 14 residues. V dropped 0 bases and J dropped 5 bases, with 10 bases sitting between them. The CDR3 bases are TGTGCCAGCAGCCAAGACAGAACCCCTTATGGCTACACCTTC. Encoded protein: CASSQDRTPYGYTF.

The table lists this clonotype with a count of one. The J gene is TRBJ2-5, the V gene TRBV7-3; D ambiguous. V was trimmed by 5 bases and J by 1 base, leaving 11 bases between them. CDR1 and CDR2 from the germline V gene are SGHTA and FQGTGA. CDR3 length equals 14 residues. DNA for the CDR3: TGTGCCAGCAGCCTGAGTGGGTCCCAAGAGACCCAGTACTTC. It translates to CASSLSGSQETQYF.

The CDR3 is CAGGTSNNEQFF. In DNA, the CDR3 is TGTGCCGGGGGGACTAGCAACAATGAGCAGTTCTTC. This rearrangement joins TRBV5-4 to TRBJ2-1, with TRBD2 matching over 9 bases. The CDR3 extends over 12 amino acids. Germline trimming cut 10 bases from V and 5 bases from J; bases unmatched to any gene: 4. Germline CDR1 and CDR2: SGHNT and YYREEE (reference sequence).